This is a list of T cell receptor beta chains from one sample in a study of blood T cell repertoires in COVID-19. This table comes from immunoSEQ multiplex PCR, and its TCRdb copy is limited to in-frame clones, with some not included. The repertoire consists of about 200,000 clones, with around 85% occurring once and the leading ten covering roughly 14%. Sequencing was done on a sample of peripheral blood. The receptor set was obtained from a man aged 45-60 years who had recovered from COVID-19. Each CDR3 is given with its conserved first and last residue. The order of the fields is D gene, J gene, clone size, V gene, CDR3 DNA, CDR3 protein. The D gene is left open where the match is weak. Rows give clone size only sometimes, using once, few, many, or a class for an expanded clone.

d_gene: TRBD1; j_gene: TRBJ2-7; abundance: few; v_gene: TRBV28; CDR3nt: TGTGCCAGCAGCCTTATGGGACAGAAAAGCTACGAGCAGTACTTC; CDR3aa: CASSLMGQKSYEQYF
d_gene: -; j_gene: TRBJ1-1; abundance: few; v_gene: TRBV3-1/TRBV3-2; CDR3nt: TGTGCCAGCAGCCGGACCCGGGAGGGAACTGAAGCTTTCTTT; CDR3aa: CASSRTREGTEAFF
d_gene: TRBD1; j_gene: TRBJ1-1; abundance: -; v_gene: TRBV6-6; CDR3nt: TGTGCCAGCAGGCGGGACAGGGTAACTGAAGCTTTCTTT; CDR3aa: CASRRDRVTEAFF
d_gene: -; j_gene: TRBJ2-1; abundance: once; v_gene: TRBV11-3; CDR3nt: TGTGCCAGCAGCTTACTGGGAGCGGGCTCCTACAATGAGCAGTTCTTC; CDR3aa: CASSLLGAGSYNEQFF
d_gene: TRBD1; j_gene: TRBJ2-6; abundance: -; v_gene: TRBV30; CDR3nt: TGTGCCTGGAAACGACAGGGGGGGTGGTCTGGGGCCAACGTCCTGACTTTC; CDR3aa: CAWKRQGGWSGANVLTF
d_gene: -; j_gene: TRBJ2-1; abundance: -; v_gene: TRBV10-3; CDR3nt: TGTGCCATCAGTGACCCCCTCGCGGGACCACGCTCCTACAATGAGCAGTTCTTC; CDR3aa: CAISDPLAGPRSYNEQFF
d_gene: -; j_gene: TRBJ2-7; abundance: -; v_gene: TRBV9; CDR3nt: TGTGCCAGCACCCTCGGAGAGATGGGCTACGAGCAGTACTTC; CDR3aa: CASTLGEMGYEQYF
d_gene: TRBD1; j_gene: TRBJ2-7; abundance: -; v_gene: TRBV24-1; CDR3nt: TGTGCCACAAGGGACAGGGGTTACGAGCAGTACTTC; CDR3aa: CATRDRGYEQYF
d_gene: TRBD1; j_gene: TRBJ2-2; abundance: few; v_gene: TRBV4-1; CDR3nt: TGCGCCAGCAGCCAAGGCAGGACAGGGAACACCGGGGAGCTGTTTTTT; CDR3aa: CASSQGRTGNTGELFF
d_gene: -; j_gene: TRBJ1-1; abundance: -; v_gene: TRBV25-1; CDR3nt: TGTGCCAGCAGTGAATCCCACCAGGGGCTAAACACTGAAGCTTTCTTT; CDR3aa: CASSESHQGLNTEAFF
d_gene: -; j_gene: TRBJ1-1; abundance: few; v_gene: TRBV7-2; CDR3nt: TGTGCCAGCAGCGCGCACAGGTTCCCTGAAGCTTTCTTT; CDR3aa: CASSAHRFPEAFF
d_gene: TRBD2; j_gene: TRBJ2-1; abundance: -; v_gene: TRBV30; CDR3nt: TGTGCCTGGAGCGAAGGACTAGCGGCCTACAATGAGCAGTTCTTC; CDR3aa: CAWSEGLAAYNEQFF
d_gene: TRBD1; j_gene: TRBJ1-2; abundance: -; v_gene: TRBV7-2; CDR3nt: TGTGCCAGCAGCTTACAAGGGGGCGACTATGGCTACACCTTC; CDR3aa: CASSLQGGDYGYTF
d_gene: TRBD1; j_gene: TRBJ2-1; abundance: few; v_gene: TRBV7-6; CDR3nt: TGTGCCAGCAGCTTAGTCCCACCCCGGGTAGACAGGGGTGAGCAGTTCTTC; CDR3aa: CASSLVPPRVDRGEQFF
d_gene: TRBD1; j_gene: TRBJ1-6; abundance: few; v_gene: TRBV20-1; CDR3nt: TGCAGTGCTAGTGGGGGGGACAGCTCACCCCTCCACTTT; CDR3aa: CSASGGDSSPLHF
d_gene: -; j_gene: TRBJ2-7; abundance: -; v_gene: TRBV27; CDR3nt: TGTGCCAGCAGTTCCTTACTCCAGGGCTACGAGCAGTACTTC; CDR3aa: CASSSLLQGYEQYF
d_gene: -; j_gene: TRBJ1-5; abundance: -; v_gene: TRBV7-9; CDR3nt: TGTGCCAGCAGCCTTCGTAGCCCGGGGGTGAATCAGCCCCAGCATTTT; CDR3aa: CASSLRSPGVNQPQHF